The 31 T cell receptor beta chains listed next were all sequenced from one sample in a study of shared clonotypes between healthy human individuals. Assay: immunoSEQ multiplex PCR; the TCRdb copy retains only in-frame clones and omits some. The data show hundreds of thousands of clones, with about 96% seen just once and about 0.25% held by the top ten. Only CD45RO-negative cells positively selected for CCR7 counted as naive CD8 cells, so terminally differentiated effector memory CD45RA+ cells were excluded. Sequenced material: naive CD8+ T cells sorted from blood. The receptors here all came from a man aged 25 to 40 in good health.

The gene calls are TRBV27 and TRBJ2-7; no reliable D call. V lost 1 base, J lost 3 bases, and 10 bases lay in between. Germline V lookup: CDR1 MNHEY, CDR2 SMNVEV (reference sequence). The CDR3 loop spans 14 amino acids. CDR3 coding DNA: TGTGCCAGCAGTTTATACGACGGCGGCTACGAGCAGTACTTC. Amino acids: CASSLYDGGYEQYF.

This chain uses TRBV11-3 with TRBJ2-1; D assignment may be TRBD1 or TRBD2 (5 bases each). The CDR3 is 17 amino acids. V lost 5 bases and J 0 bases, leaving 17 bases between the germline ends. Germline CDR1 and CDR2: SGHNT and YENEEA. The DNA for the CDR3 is TGTGCCAGCAGCAACGAAATCACGGGGCCCTCCTACAATGAGCAGTTCTTC. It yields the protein CASSNEITGPSYNEQFF.

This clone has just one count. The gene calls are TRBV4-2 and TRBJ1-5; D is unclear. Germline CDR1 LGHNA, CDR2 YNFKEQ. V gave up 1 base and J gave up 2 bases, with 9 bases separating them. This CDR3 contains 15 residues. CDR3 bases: TGTGCCAGCAGCCAAGTTGTTGAGGGCAATCAGCCCCAGCATTTT. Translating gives CASSQVVEGNQPQHF.

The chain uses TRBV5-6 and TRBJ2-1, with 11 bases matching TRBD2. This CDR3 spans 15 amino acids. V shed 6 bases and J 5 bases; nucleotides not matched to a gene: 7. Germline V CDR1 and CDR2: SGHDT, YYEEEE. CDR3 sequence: CASTPTGLADNEQFF. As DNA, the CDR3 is TGTGCCAGCACCCCCACGGGACTAGCGGACAATGAGCAGTTCTTC.

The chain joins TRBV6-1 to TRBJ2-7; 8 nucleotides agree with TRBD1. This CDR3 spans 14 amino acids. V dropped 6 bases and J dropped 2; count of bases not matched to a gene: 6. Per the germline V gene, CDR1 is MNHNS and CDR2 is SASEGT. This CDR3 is CASSGQGNPYEQYF. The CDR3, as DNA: TGTGCCAGCAGCGGACAGGGTAACCCCTACGAGCAGTACTTC.

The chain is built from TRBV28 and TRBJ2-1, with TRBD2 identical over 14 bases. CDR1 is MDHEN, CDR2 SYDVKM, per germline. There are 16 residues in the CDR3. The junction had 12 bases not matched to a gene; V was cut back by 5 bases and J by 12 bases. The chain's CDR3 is CASSPGTSGSGSGQFF. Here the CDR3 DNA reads TGTGCCAGCAGTCCCGGGACTAGCGGGAGCGGGAGCGGGCAGTTCTTC.

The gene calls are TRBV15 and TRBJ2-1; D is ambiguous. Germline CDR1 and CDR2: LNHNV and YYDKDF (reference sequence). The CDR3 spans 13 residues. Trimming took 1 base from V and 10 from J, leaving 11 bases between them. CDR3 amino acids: CATSRVVSDEQFF. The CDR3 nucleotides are TGTGCCACCAGCAGAGTCGTCAGTGACGAGCAGTTCTTC.

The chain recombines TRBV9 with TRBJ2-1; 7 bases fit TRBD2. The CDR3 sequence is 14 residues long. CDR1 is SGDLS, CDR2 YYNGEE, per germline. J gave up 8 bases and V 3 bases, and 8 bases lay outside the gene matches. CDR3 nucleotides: TGTGCCAGCAGCGCGACTAGCCGGGTCTATGAGCAGTTCTTC. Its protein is CASSATSRVYEQFF.

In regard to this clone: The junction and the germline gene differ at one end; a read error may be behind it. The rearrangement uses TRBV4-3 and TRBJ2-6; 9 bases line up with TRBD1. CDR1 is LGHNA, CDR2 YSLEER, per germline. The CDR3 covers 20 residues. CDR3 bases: TGCGCCAGCAGTCAAGATCAAACCGGGACAGGGAGCTCTGGGGCCAACGTCCTGACTTTC. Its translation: CASSQDQTGTGSSGANVLTF.

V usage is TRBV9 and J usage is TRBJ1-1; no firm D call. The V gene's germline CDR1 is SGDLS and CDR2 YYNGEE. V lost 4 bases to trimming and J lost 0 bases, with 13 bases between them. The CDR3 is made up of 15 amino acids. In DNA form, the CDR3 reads TGTGCCAGCAGCCCAGGAGGGAGTTTGAACACTGAAGCTTTCTTT. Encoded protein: CASSPGGSLNTEAFF.

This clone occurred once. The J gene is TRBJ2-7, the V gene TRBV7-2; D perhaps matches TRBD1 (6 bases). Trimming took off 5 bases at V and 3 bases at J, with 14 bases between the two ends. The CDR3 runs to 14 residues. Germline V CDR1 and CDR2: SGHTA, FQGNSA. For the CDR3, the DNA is TGTGCCAGCAGCGAGTCGGGACATTTCTACGAGCAGTACTTC. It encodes CASSESGHFYEQYF.

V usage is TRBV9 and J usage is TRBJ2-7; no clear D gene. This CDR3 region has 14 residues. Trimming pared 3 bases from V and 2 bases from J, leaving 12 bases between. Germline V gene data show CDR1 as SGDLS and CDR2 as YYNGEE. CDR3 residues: CASSGGKGPYEQYF. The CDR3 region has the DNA TGTGCCAGCAGCGGCGGCAAAGGCCCCTACGAGCAGTACTTC.

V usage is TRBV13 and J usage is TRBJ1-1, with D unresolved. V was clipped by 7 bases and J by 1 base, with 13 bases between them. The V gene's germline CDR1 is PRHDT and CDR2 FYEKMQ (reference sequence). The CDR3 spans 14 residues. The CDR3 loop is CASTHHTQNTEAFF. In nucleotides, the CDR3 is TGTGCCAGCACCCACCACACACAGAACACTGAAGCTTTCTTT.

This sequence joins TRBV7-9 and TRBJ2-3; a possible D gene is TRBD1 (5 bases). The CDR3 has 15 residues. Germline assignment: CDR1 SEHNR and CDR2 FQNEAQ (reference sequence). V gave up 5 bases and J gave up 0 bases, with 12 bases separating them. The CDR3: CASSIDSSSTDTQYF. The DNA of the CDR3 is TGTGCCAGCAGCATAGACAGTTCTAGCACAGATACGCAGTATTTT.

The CDR3 nucleotides read TGTGCCATCGGACTAGCGGGAGAAGGCGAGCAGTACTTC. Its protein product is CAIGLAGEGEQYF. The genes are TRBV28 and TRBJ2-7; 13 bases match TRBD2. This CDR3 spans 13 amino acids. Germline CDR1 and CDR2: MDHEN and SYDVKM. V gave up 10 bases and J gave up 6 bases; unmatched junction bases: 6.

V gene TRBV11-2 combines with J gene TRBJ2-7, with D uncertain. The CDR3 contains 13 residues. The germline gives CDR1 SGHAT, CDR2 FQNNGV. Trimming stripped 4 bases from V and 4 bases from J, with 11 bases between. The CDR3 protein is CASSSSPGYEQYF. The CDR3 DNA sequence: TGTGCCAGCAGCTCGTCACCGGGTTACGAGCAGTACTTC.

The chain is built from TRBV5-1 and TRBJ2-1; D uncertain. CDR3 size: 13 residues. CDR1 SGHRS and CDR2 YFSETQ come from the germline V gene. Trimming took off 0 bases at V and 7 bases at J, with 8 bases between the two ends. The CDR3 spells CASSLATENEQFF. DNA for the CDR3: TGCGCCAGCAGCTTGGCTACGGAAAATGAGCAGTTCTTC. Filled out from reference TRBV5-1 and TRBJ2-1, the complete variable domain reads KAGVTQTPRYLIKTRGQQVTLSCSPISGHRSVSWYQQTPGQGLQFLFEYFSETQRNKGNFPGRFSGRQFSNSRSEMNVSTLELGDSALYLCASSLATENEQFFGPGTRLTVL.

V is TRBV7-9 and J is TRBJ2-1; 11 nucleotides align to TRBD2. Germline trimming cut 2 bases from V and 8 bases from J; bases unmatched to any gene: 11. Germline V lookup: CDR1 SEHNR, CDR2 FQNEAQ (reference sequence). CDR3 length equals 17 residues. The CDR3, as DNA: TGTGCCAGCAGCTTATTGAAGCGACTAGCGGGACTCGATGAGCAGTTCTTC. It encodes CASSLLKRLAGLDEQFF.

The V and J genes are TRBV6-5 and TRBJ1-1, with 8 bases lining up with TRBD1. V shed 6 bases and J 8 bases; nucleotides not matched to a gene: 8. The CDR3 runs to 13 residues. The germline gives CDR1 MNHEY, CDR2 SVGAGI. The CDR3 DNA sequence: TGTGCCAGCAGAAAACAGGGGGTAAGCGAAGCTTTCTTT. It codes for CASRKQGVSEAFF.

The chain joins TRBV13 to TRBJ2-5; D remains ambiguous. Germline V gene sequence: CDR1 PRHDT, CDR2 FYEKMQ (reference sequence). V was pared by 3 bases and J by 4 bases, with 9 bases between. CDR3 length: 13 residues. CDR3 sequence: CASSFSLGETQYF. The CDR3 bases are TGTGCCAGCAGCTTTTCCCTAGGAGAGACCCAGTACTTC.

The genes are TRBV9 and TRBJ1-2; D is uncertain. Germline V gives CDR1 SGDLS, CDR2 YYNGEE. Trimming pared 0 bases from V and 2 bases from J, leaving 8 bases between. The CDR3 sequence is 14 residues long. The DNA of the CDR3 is TGTGCCAGCAGCGTAGGCAGCTCCAACTATGGCTACACCTTC. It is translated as CASSVGSSNYGYTF.

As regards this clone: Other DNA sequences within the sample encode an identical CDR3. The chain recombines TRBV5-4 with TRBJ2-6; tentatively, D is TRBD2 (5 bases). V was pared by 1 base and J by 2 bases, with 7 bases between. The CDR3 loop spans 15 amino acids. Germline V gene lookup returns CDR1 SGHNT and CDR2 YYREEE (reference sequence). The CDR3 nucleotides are TGTGCCAGCAGCTTGACCGGGACTGGGGCCAACGTCCTGACTTTC. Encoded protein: CASSLTGTGANVLTF.

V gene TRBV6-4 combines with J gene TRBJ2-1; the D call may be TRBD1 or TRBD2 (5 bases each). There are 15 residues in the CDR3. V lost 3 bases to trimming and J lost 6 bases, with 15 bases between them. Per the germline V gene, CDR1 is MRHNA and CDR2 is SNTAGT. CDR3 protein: CASSEYWDAANEQFF. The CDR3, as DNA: TGTGCCAGCAGTGAGTACTGGGACGCCGCCAATGAGCAGTTCTTC.

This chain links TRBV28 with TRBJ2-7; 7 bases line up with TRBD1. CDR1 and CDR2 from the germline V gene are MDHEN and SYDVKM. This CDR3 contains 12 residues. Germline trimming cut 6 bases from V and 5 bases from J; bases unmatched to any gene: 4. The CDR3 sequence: CASSSDRDEQYF. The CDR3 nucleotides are TGTGCCAGCAGCTCTGACAGGGACGAGCAGTACTTC. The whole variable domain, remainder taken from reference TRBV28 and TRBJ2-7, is DVKVTQSSRYLVKRTGEKVFLECVQDMDHENMFWYRQDPGLGLRLIYFSYDVKMKEKGDIPEGYSVSREKKERFSLILESASTNQTSMYLCASSSDRDEQYFGPGTRLTVT.

CDR3 protein: CASSQDQGAQGEQFF. CDR3 nucleotide sequence: TGCGCCAGCAGCCAAGATCAGGGCGCCCAGGGTGAGCAGTTCTTC. The chain joins TRBV4-1 to TRBJ2-1; D is possibly TRBD1 (5 bases). The CDR3 totals 15 residues. Germline-derived CDR1 and CDR2 are MGHRA and YSYEKL. Trimming pared 0 bases from V and 9 bases from J, leaving 15 bases between.

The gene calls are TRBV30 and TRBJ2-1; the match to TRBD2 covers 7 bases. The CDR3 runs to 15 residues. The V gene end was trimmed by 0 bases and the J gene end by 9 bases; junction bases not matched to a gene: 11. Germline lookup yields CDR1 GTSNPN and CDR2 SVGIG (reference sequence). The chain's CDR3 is CAWSVWAGDRREQFF. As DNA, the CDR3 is TGTGCCTGGAGTGTATGGGCGGGAGACCGTCGTGAGCAGTTCTTC.

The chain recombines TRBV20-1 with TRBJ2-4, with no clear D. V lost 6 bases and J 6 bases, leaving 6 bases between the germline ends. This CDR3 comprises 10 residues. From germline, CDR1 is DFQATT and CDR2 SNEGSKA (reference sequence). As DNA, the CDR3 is TGCAGTGCGACCCGAAACATTCAGTACTTC. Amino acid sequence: CSATRNIQYF.

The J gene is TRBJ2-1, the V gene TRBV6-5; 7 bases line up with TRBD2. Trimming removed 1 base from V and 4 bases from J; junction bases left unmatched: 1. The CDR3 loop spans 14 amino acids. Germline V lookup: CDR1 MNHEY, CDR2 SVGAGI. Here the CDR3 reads CASSYWGGYNEQFF. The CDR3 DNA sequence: TGTGCCAGCAGTTACTGGGGGGGGTACAATGAGCAGTTCTTC.

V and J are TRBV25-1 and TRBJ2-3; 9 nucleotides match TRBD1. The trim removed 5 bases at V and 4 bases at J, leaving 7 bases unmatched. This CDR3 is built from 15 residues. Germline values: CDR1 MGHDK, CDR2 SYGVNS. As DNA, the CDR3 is TGTGCCAGCAGTCCTACAGGGGGCGTCCCAGATACGCAGTATTTT. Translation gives CASSPTGGVPDTQYF.

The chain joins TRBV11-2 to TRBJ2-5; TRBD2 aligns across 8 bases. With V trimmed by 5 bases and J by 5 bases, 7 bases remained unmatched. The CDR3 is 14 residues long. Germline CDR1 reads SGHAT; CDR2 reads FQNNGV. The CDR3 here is CASSEGVAGETQYF. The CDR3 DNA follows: TGTGCCAGCAGCGAAGGGGTAGCGGGGGAGACCCAGTACTTC.

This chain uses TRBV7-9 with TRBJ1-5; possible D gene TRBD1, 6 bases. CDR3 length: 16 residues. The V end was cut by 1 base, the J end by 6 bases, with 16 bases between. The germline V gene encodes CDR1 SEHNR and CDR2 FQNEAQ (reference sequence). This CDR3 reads CASSLVGRGGSQPQHF. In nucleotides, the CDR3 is TGTGCCAGCAGCTTAGTGGGCAGGGGCGGGTCTCAGCCCCAGCATTTT.